This T cell receptor (beta chain) was sequenced during a study of T cell responses to AZD1222 COVID-19 vaccine. Study results and caveats: Nearly half of spike-specific TCRs reportedly go after variant regions that carry no mutations. Only after the peak T cell response were repertoires sampled.

To note about this clone: What it binds is unknown.

Generated by immunoSEQ multiplex PCR, the TCRdb table keeps only in-frame clones and is missing some. The sample lists 200,000 or so clones, 90% to 95% occurring once. Germline V gene sequence: CDR1 SQVTM, CDR2 ANQGSEA. This CDR3 has 15 amino acids. J was trimmed by 4 bases and V by 6 bases; bases with no gene match: 11. This rearrangement joins TRBV29-1 to TRBJ2-3, with 9 positions matching TRBD2. Sequencing was performed on peripheral blood, taken on day 0 of AZD1222 vaccination. The receptor was derived from an adult in good health. CDR3 residues: CSVQLTSGTPDTQYF. For the CDR3, the DNA is TGCAGCGTCCAGCTGACTAGCGGTACGCCAGATACGCAGTATTTT.